A single sample gave rise to the 16 T cell receptor beta chains below, sequenced in a study of T cell changes during pregnancy in multiple sclerosis (dated by TCRdb to 2018 to 2020). The library relied on the immunoSEQ multiplex PCR assay. As stored in TCRdb, this immuneACCESS dataset retains in-frame rearrangements with V and J assigned. A fraction of the clones does not appear; measured against another copy, unresolved V genes explain less than half of the discrepancy, and the remainder lacks a known reason. The sample contains about 59,000 clones, roughly 92% of them found a single time. The ten largest account for roughly 2.5% of the sample. The sequences come from CD8+ T cells from peripheral blood mononuclear cells, collected in the third trimester of pregnancy. The receptors were sampled from a female donor with multiple sclerosis, enrolled in a pregnancy study.

CDR3 sequence: CASSSGTSNWETQYF. CDR3 sequence (DNA): TGCGCCAGCAGCTCCGGGACTAGCAATTGGGAGACCCAGTACTTC. This rearrangement joins TRBV5-1 to TRBJ2-5; 9 positions agree with TRBD2. In germline, CDR1 is SGHRS, CDR2 YFSETQ. V lost 3 bases and J lost 5; bases outside the gene matches: 8. The CDR3 extends over 15 amino acids.

This sequence joins TRBV6-1 and TRBJ2-3, with 11 bases identical to TRBD2. Trimming took 8 bases from V and 2 from J; bases not matched to a gene: 6. There are 15 residues in the CDR3. The germline gives CDR1 MNHNS, CDR2 SASEGT. Here the CDR3 reads CASDGLAGFTDTQYF. The CDR3 bases are TGTGCCAGCGACGGACTAGCGGGTTTCACAGATACGCAGTATTTT.

The chain has TRBV7-2 and TRBJ2-1, with D tentatively TRBD1 (6 bases). Deletions cut 2 bases from V and 2 bases from J, with 10 bases between. The germline CDR1 and CDR2 sequences are SGHTA and FQGNSA. CDR3 length equals 15 residues. The CDR3 is CASSLYPGAYNEQFF. The CDR3 coding sequence is TGTGCCAGCAGCTTATATCCAGGGGCCTACAATGAGCAGTTCTTC.

This clone appeared a single time. This rearrangement joins TRBV28 to TRBJ1-2; no clear D. The V gene's germline CDR1 is MDHEN and CDR2 SYDVKM. This CDR3 spans 13 amino acids. V gave up 0 bases and J gave up 6 bases, with 8 bases separating them. CDR3 protein: CASSLWRVDGYTF. CDR3 sequence (DNA): TGTGCCAGCAGTTTATGGAGGGTTGATGGCTACACCTTC.

The rearrangement links TRBV30 to TRBJ2-1, with D perhaps TRBD2 (5 bases). This CDR3 is 12 amino acids long. Germline-derived CDR1 and CDR2 are GTSNPN and SVGIG (reference sequence). Trimming cost V 0 bases and J 9 bases, with 9 bases left between them. As DNA, the CDR3 is TGTGCCTGGAGTGTGAGGGAGAGTGAGCAGTTCTTC. This sequence encodes CAWSVRESEQFF.

The CDR3 DNA follows: TGTGCCAGCAGCTCCCCCCTCGCGGATGAGCAGTTCTTC. Its translation is CASSSPLADEQFF. The chain employs TRBV7-9 and TRBJ2-1; no clear D. Trimming shortened V by 4 bases and J by 8 bases, and 12 bases separated the two germline ends. CDR3 size: 13 residues. Germline CDR1 is SEHNR and CDR2 is FQNEAQ (reference sequence).

The chain combines TRBV5-1 with TRBJ2-7, with TRBD2 as a possible D gene (5 bases). CDR1 is SGHRS, CDR2 YFSETQ, per germline. CDR3 length equals 12 residues. The V gene lost 0 bases and the J gene lost 7 bases, with 8 bases spanning the gap. Written as DNA, the CDR3 is TGCGCCAGCAGCTTGGCGACGGGGGAGCAGTACTTC. It codes for CASSLATGEQYF. The full variable domain, in which reference TRBV5-1 and TRBJ2-7 provide the parts outside the CDR3, is KAGVTQTPRYLIKTRGQQVTLSCSPISGHRSVSWYQQTPGQGLQFLFEYFSETQRNKGNFPGRFSGRQFSNSRSEMNVSTLELGDSALYLCASSLATGEQYFGPGTRLTVT.

V is TRBV5-1 and J is TRBJ2-7; TRBD1 might be the D (7 bases). Germline lookup yields CDR1 SGHRS and CDR2 YFSETQ. The CDR3 has 15 amino acids. V lost 4 bases, J lost 7 bases, and 21 bases lay in between. The CDR3 DNA follows: TGCGCCAGCAGCCCGGGGGACAGCCCTTCAGGAGAGCAGTACTTC. Translated, it gives CASSPGDSPSGEQYF.

V usage is TRBV7-9 and J usage is TRBJ1-5; D is unclear. Deletions cut 4 bases from V and 5 bases from J, with 9 bases between. The CDR3 has 13 residues. CDR1 is SEHNR and CDR2 is FQNEAQ in the germline V gene (reference sequence). The CDR3 bases are TGTGCCAGCAGCTCCGGGTGGGATCAGCCCCAGCATTTT. This translates into CASSSGWDQPQHF.

This clone showed up just a few times. This chain uses TRBV29-1 with TRBJ1-2; 7 bases match TRBD1. Trimming removed 7 bases from V and 0 bases from J; junction bases left unmatched: 11. CDR1 is SQVTM, CDR2 ANQGSEA, per germline. The CDR3 runs 15 residues. The CDR3 DNA is TGCAGCGGACAGGGTGGGGATATCGCTAACTATGGCTACACCTTC. Its protein product is CSGQGGDIANYGYTF.

This chain uses TRBV11-2 with TRBJ1-3, with D unclear. The ends were cut back, 5 bases at V and 8 bases at J, with 16 bases in the middle. The CDR3 totals 14 residues. CDR1 and CDR2 (germline): SGHAT, FQNNGV. CDR3 nucleotides: TGTGCCAGCAGCGAATATACCGTGGCCCACACCATATATTTT. Translated, it gives CASSEYTVAHTIYF. Filled out from reference TRBV11-2 and TRBJ1-3, the complete variable domain reads EAGVAQSPRYKIIEKRQSVAFWCNPISGHATLYWYQQILGQGPKLLIQFQNNGVVDDSQLPKDRFSAERLKGVDSTLKIQPAKLEDSAVYLCASSEYTVAHTIYFGEGSWLTVV.

The J gene is TRBJ2-5, the V gene TRBV10-2; possibly TRBD1 for D (5 bases). Germline loops: CDR1 WSHSY, CDR2 SAAADI. The CDR3 is 14 residues long. Trimming left V 0 bases short and J 5 bases short, with 10 bases between. The CDR3 DNA reads TGCGCCAGCAGTGAGTCGGGGCCGTGGGAGACCCAGTACTTC. This translates into CASSESGPWETQYF.

The chain has TRBV2 and TRBJ2-7; 10 positions agree with TRBD2. V lost 9 bases, J lost 3 bases, and 2 bases stayed unmatched. This CDR3 is built from 12 residues. Per germline, CDR1 SNHLY and CDR2 FYNNEI. This CDR3 is CASSGRIYEQYF. In nucleotides, the CDR3 is TGTGCCAGTAGCGGGAGGATCTACGAGCAGTACTTC.

This clone was picked up a small number of times. V and J are TRBV27 and TRBJ1-5, with unresolved D. The CDR3 is 13 residues long. The germline CDR1 and CDR2 sequences are MNHEY and SMNVEV (reference sequence). V was pared by 4 bases and J by 6 bases, with 10 bases between. The CDR3 DNA reads as TGTGCCAGCAGTTGGCAGGTGGGTCAGCCCCAGCATTTT. It specifies CASSWQVGQPQHF.

In nucleotides, the CDR3 is TGTGCCAGCAGTCCCTCCGGGGACAGACACATGAACACTGAAGCTTTCTTT. This gives the protein CASSPSGDRHMNTEAFF. The rearrangement joins TRBV28 to TRBJ1-1; 7 positions agree with TRBD1. Germline V gives CDR1 MDHEN, CDR2 SYDVKM. J lost 0 bases, V lost 5 bases, and 12 bases had no gene match. The CDR3 contains 17 residues.

The rearrangement links TRBV23-1 to TRBJ1-4; D uncertain. TRBV23-1 is given ORF status, its function remaining uncertain. The V gene lost 0 bases and the J gene lost 0 bases, with 20 bases spanning the gap. This CDR3 comprises 20 residues. CDR3 protein: CASSQSKAGRNFATNEKLFF. DNA of the CDR3: TGCGCCAGCAGTCAATCGAAGGCAGGCAGGAATTTTGCAACTAATGAAAAACTGTTTTTT.